This TCR beta chain was obtained from a study of T cell repertoires in cytomegalovirus infection. Background on the study: Recently identified HLA-C-restricted CMV epitopes and well-studied HLA-B-restricted CMV epitopes were used by the study.

TCRdb reprocessed the reads with MiXCR, giving one entry per CDR3 protein. The sample has roughly 990,000 distinct CDR3 sequences; approximately 31% are singletons. The V gene end was trimmed by 2 bases and the J gene end by 4 bases; junction bases not matched to a gene: 0. The CDR3 is 14 residues long. CDR1 MNHEY and CDR2 SVGAGI come from the germline V gene. The table lists this clonotype with a few counts. The antigen is undetermined. The material sequenced was cultured CD8+ T cells from PBMCs, taken from culture after CMV antigen stimulation. The receptor was derived from a human donor in good health (CMV status not recorded). Some clones in this sample may be carry-over from other donors' samples. The rearrangement uses TRBV6-5 and TRBJ2-5; 11 positions match TRBD1. DNA of the CDR3: TGTGCCAGCAGTTACGGGACAGGGGGAGAGACCCAGTACTTC. Its protein is CASSYGTGGETQYF.